The source of this T cell receptor beta chain is a study of early T cells in non-severe SARS-CoV-2 infection. About the research overall: Sequenced bulk RNA came from whole blood that was unsorted, and chains were unpaired.

Deletions cut 5 bases from V and 6 bases from J, with 14 bases between. Germline V gives CDR1 SGHVS, CDR2 FNYEAQ. The CDR3 spans 14 residues. Whole-study results and caveats: Anti-spike CD8 responses were favored by VDJdb matching, which missed private and CD4 specificities.

There are many counts of this clonotype. Its target is not known. The protocol attached unique molecular identifiers to individual cDNA molecules. TCRdb reprocessed the 5' RACE reads via MiXCR and lists one record per CDR3 protein. The sample lists under 35,000 distinct CDR3 sequences; roughly 5.2% were seen once. This sequence originates from an adult who was a healthcare worker with PCR-confirmed SARS-CoV-2 infection or an uninfected control (not recorded which). Sequencing was done on a sample of whole blood. The chain joins TRBV7-6 to TRBJ2-1, with a tentative D call TRBD1 (5 bases). Written as DNA, the CDR3 is TGTGCCAGCAGCCCAATGGGGCTTAGCAATGAGCAGTTCTTC. It yields the protein CASSPMGLSNEQFF.